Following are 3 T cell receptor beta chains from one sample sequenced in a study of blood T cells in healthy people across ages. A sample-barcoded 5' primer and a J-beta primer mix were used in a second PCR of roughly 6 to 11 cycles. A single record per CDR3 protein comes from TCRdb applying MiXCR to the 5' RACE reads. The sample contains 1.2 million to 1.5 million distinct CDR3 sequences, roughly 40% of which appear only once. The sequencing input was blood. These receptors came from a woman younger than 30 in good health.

The chain's CDR3 is CASSLAQGRTGELFF. The CDR3 DNA is TGCGCCAGCAGCTTGGCACAGGGAAGGACCGGGGAGCTGTTTTTT. The chain is built from TRBV5-1 and TRBJ2-2; tentative D call: TRBD1 (6 bases). V was clipped by 0 bases and J by 5 bases, with 11 bases between them. The germline V gene encodes CDR1 SGHRS and CDR2 YFSETQ. CDR3 length: 15 residues.

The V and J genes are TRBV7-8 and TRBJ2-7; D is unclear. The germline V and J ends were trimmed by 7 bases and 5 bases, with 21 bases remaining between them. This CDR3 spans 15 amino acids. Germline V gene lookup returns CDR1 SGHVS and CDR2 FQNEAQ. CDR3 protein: CASIPGSRLVNEQYF. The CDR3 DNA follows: TGTGCCAGCATCCCCGGGTCAAGACTCGTCAACGAGCAGTACTTC. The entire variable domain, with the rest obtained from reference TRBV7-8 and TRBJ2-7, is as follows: GAGVSQSPRYKVAKRGQDVALRCDPISGHVSLFWYQQALGQGPEFLTYFQNEAQLDKSGLPSDRFFAERPEGSVSTLKIQRTQQEDSAVYLCASIPGSRLVNEQYFGPGTRLTVT.

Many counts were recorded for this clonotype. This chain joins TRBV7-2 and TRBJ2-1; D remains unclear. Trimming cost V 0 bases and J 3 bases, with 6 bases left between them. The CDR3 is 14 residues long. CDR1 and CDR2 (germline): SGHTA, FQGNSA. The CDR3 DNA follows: TGTGCCAGCAGCTTAGCAGGGATCTACAATGAGCAGTTCTTC. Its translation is CASSLAGIYNEQFF.